This T cell receptor beta chain was sequenced in a study of identical twins. Germline trimming cut 7 bases from V and 7 bases from J; bases unmatched to any gene: 9. CDR1 SQVTM and CDR2 ANQGSEA come from the germline V gene. The CDR3 covers 12 residues. This clonotype was recorded a few times. A universal primer site was added by template switching, and unique molecular identifiers were carried by the cDNA. A single record per CDR3 protein comes from TCRdb applying MiXCR to the 5' RACE reads. This repertoire shows 550,000 to 700,000 distinct CDR3 sequences, just under 10% found once; its top ten account for under 3%. This same sample was also part of a study on yellow fever vaccine responses in identical twins. As that study records: Vaccine T cell responses of twins reportedly seemed partly convergent and partly personalized.

The sequence derives from a woman aged 18-29 years in good health. The source material was PBMCs. The V call is TRBV29-1, the J call TRBJ2-7; 8 bases align to TRBD1. The CDR3 here is CSAWGQAWEQYF. CDR3 nucleotide sequence: TGCAGCGCATGGGGACAGGCTTGGGAGCAGTACTTC.